The 4 T cell receptor beta chains presented below share a single source sample, sequenced in a study of T cell responses to AZD1222 COVID-19 vaccine. Clones were sequenced by immunoSEQ multiplex PCR, and TCRdb holds only the in-frame ones, with some missing. The table lists 120,000 or so clones, roughly nine tenths of them singletons. The material sequenced was peripheral blood, taken on day 0 of AZD1222 vaccination. The receptors shown here come from an adult in good health.

The chain carries TRBV30 and TRBJ2-5; 8 bases agree with TRBD2. V trimming: 1 base; J trimming: 8 bases; junction bases outside the gene matches: 9. The CDR3 covers 14 residues. CDR1 and CDR2 from the germline V gene are GTSNPN and SVGIG (reference sequence). The CDR3 nucleotides read TGTGCCTGGAGTGCCCTAGCGGGCGGGGGAACCCAGTACTTC. Amino acid sequence: CAWSALAGGGTQYF.

The rearrangement joins TRBV7-9 to TRBJ2-7; TRBD1 matches 10 bases. CDR1 is SEHNR, CDR2 FQNEAQ, per germline (reference sequence). The CDR3 sequence is 16 residues long. V was clipped by 5 bases and J by 1 base; unmatched bases: 8. The CDR3: CASSPGQGKNSYEQYF. The CDR3 region has the DNA TGTGCCAGCAGCCCGGGACAGGGGAAAAATTCCTACGAGCAGTACTTC.

The chain is built from TRBV5-1 and TRBJ1-1; the D is unclear. This CDR3 has 15 residues. Between the trimmed V and J ends, which lost 0 bases and 0 bases, there was a span of 9 bases. Germline values: CDR1 SGHRS, CDR2 YFSETQ. The CDR3 here is CASSLGAGMNTEAFF. CDR3 nucleotide sequence: TGCGCCAGCAGCTTGGGGGCGGGTATGAACACTGAAGCTTTCTTT.

The chain uses TRBV14 and TRBJ1-3, with D perhaps TRBD1 (5 bases). CDR3 length: 18 residues. Germline V gene data show CDR1 as SGHDN and CDR2 as FVKESK. The V gene lost 4 bases and the J gene lost 4 bases, with 23 bases spanning the gap. CDR3 in amino acids: CASSRKTGGREAGNTIYF. CDR3 bases: TGTGCCAGCAGCCGAAAAACAGGTGGCAGGGAGGCCGGAAACACCATATATTTT.